This is a list of T cell receptor beta chains from one sample in a study of T cell responses to AZD1222 COVID-19 vaccine. The repertoire was sequenced with immunoSEQ multiplex PCR; TCRdb's copy has only in-frame clones and lacks some. The data show approximately 180,000 clones, 80% to 90% seen once. The specimen was peripheral blood, collected on day 0 of AZD1222 vaccination. These receptors all come from an adult in good health. The CDR3 runs from the conserved cysteine through the conserved F or W. Each record gives: J gene, V gene, D gene, clone size, CDR3 DNA, CDR3 protein. D genes are given only for firm matches. Size is omitted from some rows. Given values are once, few, many or a class for expanded clones.

>TRBJ1-2|TRBV30|NA|NA
TGTGCCTGGAGTGATAACTATGGCTACACCTTC
CAWSDNYGYTF
>TRBJ1-4|TRBV6-5|NA|NA
TGTGCCAGCATGGGGAGTATTAATGAAAAACTGTTTTTT
CASMGSINEKLFF
>TRBJ1-3|TRBV6-5|TRBD1|NA
TGTGCCAGCAGAGGGACAGGTGGAAACACCATATATTTT
CASRGTGGNTIYF
>TRBJ1-1|TRBV28|NA|once
TGTGCCAGCCTAAAAATGAACACTGAAGCTTTCTTT
CASLKMNTEAFF
>TRBJ2-1|TRBV19|NA|NA
TGTGCCAGTAGTATGAATCTCGGCGTGTACAATGAGCAGTTCTTC
CASSMNLGVYNEQFF
>TRBJ2-7|TRBV6-5|NA|NA
TGTGCCAGCAGCCCCGGGGCAGATTATTCCTACGAGCAGTACTTC
CASSPGADYSYEQYF
>TRBJ1-4|TRBV30|TRBD1|few
TGTGCCTGGAGGCAGGGGGTGGCAACTAATGAAAAACTGTTTTTT
CAWRQGVATNEKLFF
>TRBJ2-2|TRBV25-1|NA|NA
TGTGCCAGCAGTGGTGTAGGAAAAAACACCGGGGAGCTGTTTTTT
CASSGVGKNTGELFF
>TRBJ1-5|TRBV4-2|TRBD1|NA
TGTGCCAGCAGCCTGGGACAGCCCAATCAGCCCCAGCATTTT
CASSLGQPNQPQHF
>TRBJ2-7|TRBV18|NA|NA
TGTGCCAGCTCACCCACAGGGAACGAAAGGGACGAGCAGTACTTC
CASSPTGNERDEQYF
>TRBJ1-1|TRBV7-8|NA|NA
TGTGCCAGCAGCTTAGCGGGGAGAGCTTTCTTT
CASSLAGRAFF
>TRBJ1-3|TRBV3-1/TRBV3-2|NA|NA
TGTGCCAGCAGCACGAGGGGCACCATATATTTT
CASSTRGTIYF
>TRBJ1-5|TRBV6-6|TRBD1|NA
TGTGCCAGCAGTCTACAGGGGGCAGGCGGACAGCCCCAGCATTTT
CASSLQGAGGQPQHF
>TRBJ1-2|TRBV5-6|TRBD1|NA
TGTGCCAGCAGCACGCACCGTAGACAGGGCTATGGCTACACCTTC
CASSTHRRQGYGYTF
>TRBJ2-2|TRBV7-3|NA|NA
TGTGCCAGCAGCCCCGGCCGCGCGGGCACCGGGGAGCTGTTTTTT
CASSPGRAGTGELFF
>TRBJ1-3|TRBV5-6|NA|once
TGTGCCAGCAGCTTGTTATCGGCACTCTCTGGAAACACCATATATTTT
CASSLLSALSGNTIYF
>TRBJ2-7|TRBV5-1|TRBD1|NA
TGCGCCAGCAGCCAAGCGACAGGGGGCTACGAGCAGTACTTC
CASSQATGGYEQYF
>TRBJ2-2|TRBV7-2|TRBD2|NA
TGTGCCAGCAGCTTAAGGATGGCTAGCGGGTTGACCGGGGAGCTGTTTTTT
CASSLRMASGLTGELFF
>TRBJ1-1|TRBV5-4|NA|NA
TGTGCCAGCAGCTTGGTCAGGGCTTTTAACACTGAAGCTTTCTTT
CASSLVRAFNTEAFF
>TRBJ1-1|TRBV30|NA|NA
TGTGCCTGGAGTGGGACAAGGGCCATGAACACTGAAGCTTTCTTT
CAWSGTRAMNTEAFF
>TRBJ2-7|TRBV18|NA|NA
TGTGCCAGCTCAAACGGACCTGACCCGAGCTCCTACGAGCAGTACTTC
CASSNGPDPSSYEQYF
>TRBJ2-5|TRBV7-2|NA|NA
TGTGCCAGCAGCCAGGAAAGTCCTCAAGAGACCCAGTACTTC
CASSQESPQETQYF
>TRBJ1-5|TRBV20-1|NA|NA
TGCAGTGCTAGTACCGGGCCCGGTAAGGCCCAGCATTTT
CSASTGPGKAQHF
>TRBJ1-6|TRBV11-2|NA|NA
TGTGCCAGCAGCTCGGGAAGCTCCTATAATTCACCCCTCCACTTT
CASSSGSSYNSPLHF
>TRBJ2-1|TRBV6-4|TRBD2|NA
TGTGCCAGCAGTGACGCAGCGGGGGGGAATGAGCAGTTCTTC
CASSDAAGGNEQFF
>TRBJ2-1|TRBV12-3/TRBV12-4|NA|once
TGTGCCAGTCTGGAGGGCCATGAGCAGTTCTTC
CASLEGHEQFF
>TRBJ2-1|TRBV7-2|TRBD2|NA
TGTGCCAGCAGCTTTTTATCCGGGACTACTGCCTACAATGAGCAGTTCTTC
CASSFLSGTTAYNEQFF
>TRBJ1-6|TRBV9|NA|NA
TGTGCCAGCAGCACCCACACCGGCGACAATTCACCCCTCCACTTT
CASSTHTGDNSPLHF
>TRBJ2-3|TRBV5-1|NA|NA
TGCGCCAGCACAACAAGGACCGCAAGCACAGATACGCAGTATTTT
CASTTRTASTDTQYF
>TRBJ1-6|TRBV30|TRBD1|NA
TGTGCCTGGAGTGTCTTCGGACAGGGGGCAAATTCACCCCTCCACTTT
CAWSVFGQGANSPLHF
>TRBJ1-5|TRBV28|TRBD1|NA
TGTGCCAGCAGTTTACCAGGGGGCCGGCAGCCCCAGCATTTT
CASSLPGGRQPQHF
>TRBJ1-2|TRBV18|NA|NA
TGTGCCAGCTCCCCCGCAGTCTCAGATACCGGGGGCTACACCTTC
CASSPAVSDTGGYTF
>TRBJ2-7|TRBV28|TRBD2|NA
TGTGCCAGCAGGCCGAACCCGGGACTAGCGGGAGCCTACGAGCAGTACTTC
CASRPNPGLAGAYEQYF
>TRBJ2-7|TRBV6-5|TRBD1|NA
TGTGCCAGCAGTCTTGGACAGGCGTCCTACTACGAGCAGTACTTC
CASSLGQASYYEQYF
>TRBJ1-4|TRBV5-1|NA|NA
TGCGCCAGCAGCTTCAACCCCGCAGCAACTAATGAAAAACTGTTTTTT
CASSFNPAATNEKLFF
>TRBJ1-4|TRBV7-2|NA|NA
TGTGCCAGCAGCCCCCAGGGGCCTGCAACTAATGAAAAACTGTTTTTT
CASSPQGPATNEKLFF
>TRBJ2-1|TRBV6-2/TRBV6-3|NA|NA
TGTGCCAGCAGTTACCCGACTAGTAAGCAGTTCTTC
CASSYPTSKQFF
>TRBJ1-2|TRBV5-1|NA|NA
TGCGCCAGCAGCTTGGTGACGGGATTTAACTATGGCTACACCTTC
CASSLVTGFNYGYTF
>TRBJ2-5|TRBV4-3|NA|few
TGCGCCGCCCCCCCGTTCGGAGGAGGCGAGACCCAGTACTTC
CAAPPFGGGETQYF
>TRBJ2-1|TRBV18|TRBD1|once
TGTGCCAGCTCCGCCAGTGGGACAGGGGGCAATGAGCAGTTCTTC
CASSASGTGGNEQFF
>TRBJ2-1|TRBV28|TRBD2|NA
TGTGCCAGCAGTTCCCGCCCGGGACTAGCGGGGGGGGTCTACAATGAGCAGTTCTTC
CASSSRPGLAGGVYNEQFF
>TRBJ2-1|TRBV18|NA|NA
TGTGCCAGCTCTCCGGACGAAGAGCAGTTCTTC
CASSPDEEQFF
>TRBJ2-3|TRBV5-1|TRBD2|NA
TGCGCCAGCAGCTTAAGCGGGATCCCTAGCACAGATACGCAGTATTTT
CASSLSGIPSTDTQYF
>TRBJ2-3|TRBV5-1|NA|NA
TGCGCCAGCAGCTTGGAAGGCGGGGTATTAATAGATACGCAGTATTTT
CASSLEGGVLIDTQYF
>TRBJ2-2|TRBV7-6|TRBD2|NA
TGTGCCAGCAGCTTAGAGACAGCGGGACGAAACACCGGGGAGCTGTTTTTT
CASSLETAGRNTGELFF
>TRBJ1-2|TRBV6-5|TRBD1|NA
TGTGCCAGCAGTTACTCGAAAGGGGCAGGGGGCTATGGCTACACCTTC
CASSYSKGAGGYGYTF
>TRBJ1-5|TRBV5-5|NA|NA
TGTGCCAGCAGCTTGGAATGGGGGTCCTCCAATCAGCCCCAGCATTTT
CASSLEWGSSNQPQHF
>TRBJ1-3|TRBV30|NA|NA
TGTGCCTGGGCGGGTAAAGCTGGAAACACCATATATTTT
CAWAGKAGNTIYF